Reported below is one TCR beta chain. The sample is drawn from a study of blood T cell repertoires in COVID-19. Across the whole study: Samples representing acute and convalescent COVID-19 were sourced from the United States, Italy and Spain. PBMCs, B-cell-depleted T cells, or T cells provided the cDNA or gDNA that made up the material.

CDR1 is MGHDK, CDR2 SYGVNS, per germline. CDR3 length equals 17 residues. V trimming: 1 base; J trimming: 1 base; junction bases outside the gene matches: 2. The authors' processing: Estimated nucleated cell counts came from reference gene primer amplification. The data were produced by immunoSEQ multiplex PCR, yet TCRdb's version contains in-frame clones alone and is incomplete. D and trimming come from the DNA, and the V and J calls and clone size come from that table. The sample includes under 200,000 clones, approximately 89% of them seen just once. Sequenced material: peripheral blood. This chain connects TRBV25-1 to TRBJ2-1, with 12 bases that match TRBD2. This TCR was recovered from a man aged 65 to 85 with acute or convalescent COVID-19. In nucleotides, the CDR3 is TGTGCCAGCAGTGAATCTAGCGGGAGGGCGTCCTACAATGAGCAGTTCTTC. It is translated as CASSESSGRASYNEQFF.